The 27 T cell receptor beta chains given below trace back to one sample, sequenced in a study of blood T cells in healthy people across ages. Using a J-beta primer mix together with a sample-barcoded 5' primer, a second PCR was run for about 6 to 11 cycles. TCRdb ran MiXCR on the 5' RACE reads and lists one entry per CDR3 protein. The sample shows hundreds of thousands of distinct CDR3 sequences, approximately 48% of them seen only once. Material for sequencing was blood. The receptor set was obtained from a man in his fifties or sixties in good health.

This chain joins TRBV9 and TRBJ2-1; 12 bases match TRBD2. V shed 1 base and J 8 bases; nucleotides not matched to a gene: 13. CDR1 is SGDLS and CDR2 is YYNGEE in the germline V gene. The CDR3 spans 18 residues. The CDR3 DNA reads TGTGCCAGCAGCGTACAGACTCCGACTAGCGGGGGCCGGGATGAGCAGTTCTTC. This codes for CASSVQTPTSGGRDEQFF.

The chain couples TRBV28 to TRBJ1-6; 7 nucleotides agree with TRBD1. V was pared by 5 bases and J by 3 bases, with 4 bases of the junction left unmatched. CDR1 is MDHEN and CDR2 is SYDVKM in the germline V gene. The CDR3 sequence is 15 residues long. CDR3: CASSQGGGYNSPLHF. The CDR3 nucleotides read TGTGCCAGCAGTCAGGGGGGTGGCTATAATTCACCCCTCCACTTT.

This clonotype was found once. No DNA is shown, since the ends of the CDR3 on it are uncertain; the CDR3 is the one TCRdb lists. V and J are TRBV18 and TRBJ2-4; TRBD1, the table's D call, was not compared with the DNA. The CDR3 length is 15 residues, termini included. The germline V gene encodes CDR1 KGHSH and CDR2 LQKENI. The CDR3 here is CASSQLSGPYYERYF.

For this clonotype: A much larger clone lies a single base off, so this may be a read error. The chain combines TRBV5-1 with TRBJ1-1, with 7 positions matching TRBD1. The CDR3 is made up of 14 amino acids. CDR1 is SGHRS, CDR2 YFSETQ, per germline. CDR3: CASSTGQLNSEAFF. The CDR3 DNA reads TGCGCCAGCAGCACGGGACAGCTGAACTCTGAAGCTTTCTTT.

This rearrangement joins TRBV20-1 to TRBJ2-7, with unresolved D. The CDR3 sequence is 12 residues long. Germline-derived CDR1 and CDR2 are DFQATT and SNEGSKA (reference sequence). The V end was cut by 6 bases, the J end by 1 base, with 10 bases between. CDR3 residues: CSADGLSYEQYF. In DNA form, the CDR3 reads TGCAGTGCCGATGGGCTTTCCTACGAGCAGTACTTC.

CDR3 nucleotides: TGTGCCAGCAGCTTAGATGGAAACGCTGAAGCTTTCTTT. Translating it yields CASSLDGNAEAFF. The V and J genes are TRBV11-3 and TRBJ1-1; D is undetermined. Trimming stripped 0 bases from V and 6 bases from J, with 8 bases between. Germline V lookup: CDR1 SGHNT, CDR2 YENEEA. CDR3 length equals 13 residues.

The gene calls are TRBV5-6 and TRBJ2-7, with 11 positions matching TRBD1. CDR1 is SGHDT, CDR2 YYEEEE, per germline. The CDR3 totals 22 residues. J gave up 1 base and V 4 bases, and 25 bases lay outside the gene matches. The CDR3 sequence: CASSPLIGTGTGGSPSSYEQYF. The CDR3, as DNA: TGTGCCAGCAGCCCCCTGATAGGGACCGGGACAGGGGGTTCCCCTTCTTCCTACGAGCAGTACTTC.

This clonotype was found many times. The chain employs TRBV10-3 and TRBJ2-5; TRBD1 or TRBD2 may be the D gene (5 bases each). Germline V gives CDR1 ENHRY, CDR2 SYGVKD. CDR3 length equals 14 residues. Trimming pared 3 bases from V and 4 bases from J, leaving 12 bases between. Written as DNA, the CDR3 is TGTGCCATCAGTGAACTGTCGGGGCGAGAGACCCAGTACTTC. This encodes CAISELSGRETQYF.

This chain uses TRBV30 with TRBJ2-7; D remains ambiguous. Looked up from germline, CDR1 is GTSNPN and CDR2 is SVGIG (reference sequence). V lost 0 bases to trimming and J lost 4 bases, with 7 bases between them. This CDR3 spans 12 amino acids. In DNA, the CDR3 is TGTGCCTGGAGTGTACGGCGATACGAGCAGTACTTC. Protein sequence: CAWSVRRYEQYF.

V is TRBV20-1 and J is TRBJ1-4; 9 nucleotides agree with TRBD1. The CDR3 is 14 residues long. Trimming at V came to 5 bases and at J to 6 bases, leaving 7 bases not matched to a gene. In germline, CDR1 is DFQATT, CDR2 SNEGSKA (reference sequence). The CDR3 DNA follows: TGCAGTGCTCACCCGGGACAGGGAGATGAAAAACTGTTTTTT. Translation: CSAHPGQGDEKLFF.

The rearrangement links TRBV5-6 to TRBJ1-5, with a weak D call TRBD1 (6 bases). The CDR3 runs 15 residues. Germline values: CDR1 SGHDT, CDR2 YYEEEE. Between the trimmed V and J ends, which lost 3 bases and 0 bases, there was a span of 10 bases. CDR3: CASSSGQYSNQPQHF. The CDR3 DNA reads TGTGCCAGCAGCTCAGGACAGTATAGCAATCAGCCCCAGCATTTT.

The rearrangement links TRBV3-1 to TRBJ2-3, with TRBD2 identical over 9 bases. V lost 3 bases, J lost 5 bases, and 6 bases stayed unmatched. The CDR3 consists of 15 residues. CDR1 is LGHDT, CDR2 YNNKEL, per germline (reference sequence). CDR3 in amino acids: CASSQGGAGGDTQYF. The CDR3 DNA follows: TGTGCCAGCAGCCAGGGCGGAGCGGGGGGAGATACGCAGTATTTT.

DNA of the CDR3: TGTGCCAGCAGTTACTCGGCAGGGGGAGATCGCTATGGCTACACCTTC. As protein: CASSYSAGGDRYGYTF. The V gene is TRBV6-2 or TRBV6-3, the J gene TRBJ1-2, with 7 bases aligning to TRBD1. The V segment lost 0 bases and the J segment 4 bases; nucleotides outside the gene matches: 8. Germline V gene lookup returns CDR1 MNHEY and CDR2 SVGEGT. This CDR3 has 16 residues.

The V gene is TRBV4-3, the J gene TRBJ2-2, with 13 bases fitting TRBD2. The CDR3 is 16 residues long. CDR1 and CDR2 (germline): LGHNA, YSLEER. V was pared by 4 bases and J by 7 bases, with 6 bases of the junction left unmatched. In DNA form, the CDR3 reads TGCGCCAGCAGCCGAACTAGCGGGGGGGCGAACGGGGAGCTGTTTTTT. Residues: CASSRTSGGANGELFF.

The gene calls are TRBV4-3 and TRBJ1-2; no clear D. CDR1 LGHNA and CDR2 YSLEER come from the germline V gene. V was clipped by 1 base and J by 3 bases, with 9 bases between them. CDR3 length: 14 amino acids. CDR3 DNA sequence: TGCGCCAGCAGCCAAGCATCCAACTACTATGGCTACACCTTC. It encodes CASSQASNYYGYTF.

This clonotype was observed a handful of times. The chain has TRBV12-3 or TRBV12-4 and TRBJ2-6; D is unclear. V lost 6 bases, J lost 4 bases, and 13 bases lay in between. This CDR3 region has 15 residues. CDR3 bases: TGTGCCAGCAGCTTAAGGGTGGAGGGGGCCAACGTCCTGACTTTC. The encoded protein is CASSLRVEGANVLTF.

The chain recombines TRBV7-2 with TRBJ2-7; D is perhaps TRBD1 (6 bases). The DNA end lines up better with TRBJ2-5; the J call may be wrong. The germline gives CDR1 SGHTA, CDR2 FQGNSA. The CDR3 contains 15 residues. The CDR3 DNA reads TGTGCCAGCAGCTTAGAGGTGCACAGGGCAGAGACCCAGTACTTC. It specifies CASSLEVHRAETQYF.

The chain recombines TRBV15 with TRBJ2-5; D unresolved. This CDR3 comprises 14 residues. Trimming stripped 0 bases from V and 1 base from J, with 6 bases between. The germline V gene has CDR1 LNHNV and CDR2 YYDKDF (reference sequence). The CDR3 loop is CATSRDHRQETQYF. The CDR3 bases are TGTGCCACCAGCAGAGACCATCGCCAAGAGACCCAGTACTTC.

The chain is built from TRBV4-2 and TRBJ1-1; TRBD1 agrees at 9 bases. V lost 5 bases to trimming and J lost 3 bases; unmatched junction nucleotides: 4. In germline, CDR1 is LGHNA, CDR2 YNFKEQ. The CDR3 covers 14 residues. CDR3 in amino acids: CASSGRQGDTEAFF. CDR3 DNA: TGTGCCAGCAGCGGACGACAGGGGGACACTGAAGCTTTCTTT.

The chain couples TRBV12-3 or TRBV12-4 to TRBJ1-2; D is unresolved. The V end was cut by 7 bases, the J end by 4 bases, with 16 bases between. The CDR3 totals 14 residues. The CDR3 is CASTIKRWAYGYTF. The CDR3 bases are TGTGCCAGCACGATAAAAAGGTGGGCCTATGGCTACACCTTC.

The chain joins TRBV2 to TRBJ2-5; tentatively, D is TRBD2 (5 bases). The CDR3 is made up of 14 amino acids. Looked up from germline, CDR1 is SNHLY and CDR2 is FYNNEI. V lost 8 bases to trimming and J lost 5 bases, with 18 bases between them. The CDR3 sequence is CASVLTGYGETQYF. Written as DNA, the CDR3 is TGTGCCAGCGTATTAACGGGGTACGGGGAGACCCAGTACTTC.

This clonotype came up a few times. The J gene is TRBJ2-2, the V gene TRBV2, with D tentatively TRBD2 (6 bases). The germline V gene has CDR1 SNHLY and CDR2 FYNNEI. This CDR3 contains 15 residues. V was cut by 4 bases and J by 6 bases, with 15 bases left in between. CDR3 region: CASSVRIRRAGELFF. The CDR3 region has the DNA TGTGCCAGCAGTGTGAGAATCCGGAGGGCCGGGGAGCTGTTTTTT.

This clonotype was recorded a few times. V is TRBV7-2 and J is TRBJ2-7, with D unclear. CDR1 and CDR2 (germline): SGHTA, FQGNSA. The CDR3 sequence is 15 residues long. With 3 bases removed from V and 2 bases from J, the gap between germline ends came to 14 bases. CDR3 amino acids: CASSFPVLGTYEQYF. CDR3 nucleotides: TGTGCCAGCAGCTTCCCTGTTCTAGGGACCTACGAGCAGTACTTC. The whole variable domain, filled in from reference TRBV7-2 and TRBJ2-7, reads GAGVSQSPSNKVTEKGKDVELRCDPISGHTALYWYRQSLGQGLEFLIYFQGNSAPDKSGLPSDRFSAERTGGSVSTLTIQRTQQEDSAVYLCASSFPVLGTYEQYFGPGTRLTVT.

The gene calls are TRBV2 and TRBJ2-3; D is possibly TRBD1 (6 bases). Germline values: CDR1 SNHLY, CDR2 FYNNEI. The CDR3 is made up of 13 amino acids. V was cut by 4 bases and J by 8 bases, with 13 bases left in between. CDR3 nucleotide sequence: TGTGCCAGCAGTGCCGCAGGGGATGGTACGCAGTATTTT. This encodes CASSAAGDGTQYF. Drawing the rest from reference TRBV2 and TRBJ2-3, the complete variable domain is EPEVTQTPSHQVTQMGQEVILRCVPISNHLYFYWYRQILGQKVEFLVSFYNNEISEKSEIFDDQFSVERPDGSNFTLKIRSTKLEDSAMYFCASSAAGDGTQYFGPGTRLTVL.

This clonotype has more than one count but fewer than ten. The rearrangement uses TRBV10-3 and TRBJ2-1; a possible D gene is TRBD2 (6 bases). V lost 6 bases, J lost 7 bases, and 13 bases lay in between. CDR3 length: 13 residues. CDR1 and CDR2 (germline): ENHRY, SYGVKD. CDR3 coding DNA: TGTGCCATCAGGGAGGATGCGGGGAATGAGCAGTTCTTC. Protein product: CAIREDAGNEQFF.

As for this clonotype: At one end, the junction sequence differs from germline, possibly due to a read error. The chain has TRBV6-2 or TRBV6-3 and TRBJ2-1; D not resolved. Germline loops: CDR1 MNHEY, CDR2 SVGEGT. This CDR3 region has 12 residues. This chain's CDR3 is CTSSYSRNEQFF. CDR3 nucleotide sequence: TGTACCAGCAGTTACTCAAGAAATGAGCAGTTCTTC.

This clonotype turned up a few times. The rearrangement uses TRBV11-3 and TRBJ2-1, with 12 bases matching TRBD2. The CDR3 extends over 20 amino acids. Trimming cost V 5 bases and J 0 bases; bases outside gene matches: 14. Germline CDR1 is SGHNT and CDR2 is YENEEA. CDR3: CASSARGGTSGPNSYNEQFF. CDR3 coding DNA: TGTGCCAGCAGCGCACGAGGCGGGACTAGCGGGCCAAACTCCTACAATGAGCAGTTCTTC.